The next 31 T cell receptor beta chains were all read from a single sample in a study of cytomegalovirus exposure and HLA in healthy donors. The PCR used 60 Vbeta and 13 Jbeta primers. Data came from immunoSEQ multiplex PCR; TCRdb stores just in-frame clones and leaves some out. This sample carries a few hundred thousand clones, nearly 80% of them seen once, and the ten largest clones take 1.5% to 2%. Sequenced sample: PBMCs. The receptors were gathered from a young man in good health and CMV-seronegative.

The V and J genes are TRBV7-9 and TRBJ2-1; 7 bases line up with TRBD1. Germline lookup yields CDR1 SEHNR and CDR2 FQNEAQ (reference sequence). The CDR3 has 14 residues. J lost 8 bases, V lost 5 bases, and 9 bases had no gene match. The CDR3: CASSPRQGRDEQFF. CDR3 bases: TGTGCCAGCAGCCCCCGACAGGGAAGGGATGAGCAGTTCTTC.

V usage is TRBV11-3 and J usage is TRBJ2-3; D may be TRBD1 (6 bases). The germline V gene has CDR1 SGHNT and CDR2 YENEEA. Between the trimmed V and J ends, which lost 5 bases and 1 base, there was a span of 16 bases. The CDR3 has 16 residues. The DNA for the CDR3 is TGTGCCAGCAGCCCAACATGGGGGCCCCGCACAGATACGCAGTATTTT. Translated: CASSPTWGPRTDTQYF.

The CDR3 DNA follows: TGTGCCAGCAGCTTGGCCAGGGACTCTGAAGCTTTCTTT. Translation: CASSLARDSEAFF. The chain employs TRBV11-2 and TRBJ1-1; the D gene is possibly TRBD1 (5 bases). This CDR3 spans 13 amino acids. The germline gives CDR1 SGHAT, CDR2 FQNNGV. Trimming left V 3 bases short and J 6 bases short, with 11 bases between.

This chain links TRBV30 with TRBJ1-1; D might be TRBD1 (5 bases). The CDR3 is 13 amino acids. V was pared by 3 bases and J by 0 bases, with 8 bases between. Germline values: CDR1 GTSNPN, CDR2 SVGIG (reference sequence). The CDR3 DNA reads TGTGCCTGGAGCAAACAGGTGAACACTGAAGCTTTCTTT. Translated: CAWSKQVNTEAFF.

The chain links TRBV28 to TRBJ1-5; D remains unclear. This CDR3 comprises 11 residues. Deletions cut 10 bases from V and 3 bases from J, with 7 bases between. Germline CDR1 is MDHEN and CDR2 is SYDVKM. The CDR3 nucleotides read TGTGCCACCTCAGACAATCAGCCCCAGCATTTT. Protein product: CATSDNQPQHF.

This chain's CDR3 is CASSDPDRYQETQYF. CDR3 nucleotides: TGTGCCAGCAGTGATCCGGACAGGTACCAAGAGACCCAGTACTTC. V and J are TRBV25-1 and TRBJ2-5; 7 bases map to TRBD1. CDR3 length equals 15 residues. In germline, CDR1 is MGHDK, CDR2 SYGVNS. The V and J ends lost 3 bases and 0 bases, in that order; junction bases with no gene match: 4.

This clone was detected a few times. The J gene is TRBJ1-2, the V gene TRBV29-1; 10 nucleotides line up with TRBD1. CDR1 and CDR2 (germline): SQVTM, ANQGSEA. This CDR3 is 13 amino acids long. With 7 bases clipped from V and 7 bases from J, the junction kept 9 bases outside the gene matches. CDR3 protein: CSARQGATGGYTF. As DNA, the CDR3 is TGCAGCGCGAGACAGGGGGCGACAGGTGGCTACACCTTC.

V is TRBV21-1 and J is TRBJ2-1; TRBD2, the D gene given by the table, was not confirmed from the DNA. TRBV21-1 is given as a pseudogene. The CDR3 runs to 16 residues. The CDR3 DNA reads TGTGCCAGCAGCGAAACAGGGCGGGAGGGTCACAATGAGCAGTTCTTC. This encodes CASSETGREGHNEQFF.

The J gene is TRBJ2-3, the V gene TRBV9; TRBD1 aligns across 7 bases. CDR3 length: 15 residues. The V and J ends lost 4 bases and 4 bases, in that order; junction bases with no gene match: 9. Germline CDR1 is SGDLS and CDR2 is YYNGEE. CDR3 in amino acids: CASSFDGQAPDTQYF. The DNA for the CDR3 is TGTGCCAGCAGCTTTGACGGACAGGCGCCAGATACGCAGTATTTT.

This rearrangement joins TRBV5-1 to TRBJ2-6; TRBD2 might be the D (6 bases). Germline V gives CDR1 SGHRS, CDR2 YFSETQ. V was clipped by 2 bases and J by 4 bases, with 10 bases between them. This CDR3 is 15 amino acids long. CDR3 residues: CASSLGAGGANVLTF. The CDR3 nucleotides read TGCGCCAGCAGCTTAGGGGCGGGGGGGGCCAACGTCCTGACTTTC.

V usage is TRBV5-6 and J usage is TRBJ2-5; 9 positions match TRBD2. V gave up 3 bases and J gave up 2 bases; unmatched junction bases: 5. The CDR3 contains 15 residues. Looked up from germline, CDR1 is SGHDT and CDR2 is YYEEEE. The chain's CDR3 is CASSSRLAGQETQYF. The CDR3 nucleotides are TGTGCCAGCAGCTCGCGGCTAGCGGGGCAAGAGACCCAGTACTTC.

This sequence joins TRBV4-3 and TRBJ2-7; 9 nucleotides line up with TRBD1. Looked up from germline, CDR1 is LGHNA and CDR2 is YSLEER. Losses at the gene ends were 0 bases for V and 1 base for J; bases not matched to a gene: 7. The CDR3 consists of 17 residues. The DNA of the CDR3 is TGCGCCAGCAGCCAAGAGGGGGGACAGGGTTTATCCTACGAGCAGTACTTC. Encoded protein: CASSQEGGQGLSYEQYF.

This chain joins TRBV6-5 and TRBJ1-4; 7 bases map to TRBD1. Germline-derived CDR1 and CDR2 are MNHEY and SVGAGI. V lost 6 bases to trimming and J lost 2 bases; unmatched junction nucleotides: 3. CDR3 length: 14 residues. CDR3 region: CASSRGWTNEKLFF. CDR3 sequence (DNA): TGTGCCAGCAGCAGGGGGTGGACTAATGAAAAACTGTTTTTT.

The rearrangement links TRBV30 to TRBJ1-2; D gene uncertain. There are 15 residues in the CDR3. CDR1 is GTSNPN and CDR2 is SVGIG in the germline V gene (reference sequence). The V gene lost 2 bases and the J gene lost 0 bases, with 13 bases spanning the gap. The CDR3 protein is CAWSFPTRANYGYTF. The CDR3 nucleotides are TGTGCCTGGAGTTTCCCGACAAGAGCTAACTATGGCTACACCTTC.

This chain uses TRBV9 with TRBJ2-1; TRBD2 might be the D (5 bases). Germline V gene data show CDR1 as SGDLS and CDR2 as YYNGEE. The CDR3 spans 15 residues. V dropped 0 bases and J dropped 2 bases, with 9 bases sitting between them. Here the CDR3 reads CASSVEEGTYNEQFF. Here the CDR3 DNA reads TGTGCCAGCAGCGTAGAAGAGGGAACCTACAATGAGCAGTTCTTC.

The chain carries TRBV6-1 and TRBJ1-2, with 10 bases aligning to TRBD1. The CDR3 is 12 amino acids. Losses at the gene ends were 9 bases for V and 10 bases for J; bases not matched to a gene: 8. Germline CDR1 is MNHNS and CDR2 is SASEGT. The CDR3 DNA is TGTGCCAGGTCGGGGGACAGGGGACACTACACCTTC. Protein product: CARSGDRGHYTF.

The genes are TRBV4-2 and TRBJ2-3, with 7 bases that match TRBD1. Germline V gene lookup returns CDR1 LGHNA and CDR2 YNFKEQ. V dropped 2 bases and J dropped 6; count of bases not matched to a gene: 14. The CDR3 loop spans 17 amino acids. The CDR3 protein is CASSQSQGLGTVDTQYF. The DNA for the CDR3 is TGTGCCAGCAGCCAATCGCAGGGTTTGGGGACAGTGGATACGCAGTATTTT.

The chain recombines TRBV2 with TRBJ2-1; 9 nucleotides match TRBD2. Germline CDR1 and CDR2: SNHLY and FYNNEI. V lost 2 bases and J lost 8; bases outside the gene matches: 13. This CDR3 contains 17 residues. CDR3 DNA sequence: TGTGCCAGCAGTGAAAATCAGTTTAGCGGGAGATGGGATGAGCAGTTCTTC. Amino acid sequence: CASSENQFSGRWDEQFF.

This chain's CDR3 is CASSIDEFPGRAAQHF. The CDR3 nucleotides are TGTGCCAGTAGTATAGATGAATTCCCGGGAAGAGCAGCCCAGCATTTT. The chain has TRBV19 and TRBJ1-5; D remains unclear. CDR3 length: 16 amino acids. The germline V gene has CDR1 LNHDA and CDR2 SQIVND (reference sequence). V was pared by 0 bases and J by 11 bases, with 20 bases between. Based on the CDR3 plus reference TRBV19 and TRBJ1-5, the full variable domain is DGGITQSPKYLFRKEGQNVTLSCEQNLNHDAMYWYRQDPGQGLRLIYYSQIVNDFQKGDIAEGYSVSREKKESFPLTVTSAQKNPTAFYLCASSIDEFPGRAAQHFGDGTRLSIL.

V and J are TRBV11-2 and TRBJ1-1; 9 nucleotides match TRBD1. Germline CDR1 and CDR2: SGHAT and FQNNGV. V dropped 5 bases and J dropped 5; count of bases not matched to a gene: 9. The CDR3 contains 15 residues. CDR3 DNA: TGTGCCAGCAGCGGAAGACAGGGGGGAAGAACTGAAGCTTTCTTT. This gives the protein CASSGRQGGRTEAFF.

The rearrangement joins TRBV19 to TRBJ1-4; D unclear. V lost 11 bases and J 3 bases, leaving 13 bases between the germline ends. CDR1 and CDR2 (germline): LNHDA, SQIVND (reference sequence). CDR3 length: 13 amino acids. CDR3 bases: TGTGCCGCCGGAGGTTCAGCTAATGAAAAACTGTTTTTT. Its protein is CAAGGSANEKLFF. The full variable domain, its missing parts supplied by reference TRBV19 and TRBJ1-4, is DGGITQSPKYLFRKEGQNVTLSCEQNLNHDAMYWYRQDPGQGLRLIYYSQIVNDFQKGDIAEGYSVSREKKESFPLTVTSAQKNPTAFYLCAAGGSANEKLFFGSGTQLSVL.

The chain recombines TRBV7-2 with TRBJ1-4, with a possible D match to TRBD1 (6 bases). CDR1 and CDR2 from the germline V gene are SGHTA and FQGNSA. The CDR3 totals 15 residues. The ends were cut back, 5 bases at V and 8 bases at J, with 18 bases in the middle. The CDR3 nucleotides are TGTGCCAGCAGCGAACAGGGATCGTTAGGGGAAAAACTGTTTTTT. It yields the protein CASSEQGSLGEKLFF.

This clone was recorded a few times. This chain connects TRBV5-1 to TRBJ2-7; D is possibly TRBD2 (5 bases). V was clipped by 4 bases and J by 9 bases, with 20 bases between them. Germline CDR1 is SGHRS and CDR2 is YFSETQ. This CDR3 has 14 residues. This chain's CDR3 is CASSPNAGVDGQYF. CDR3 DNA sequence: TGCGCCAGCAGCCCAAATGCCGGGGTGGACGGGCAGTACTTC.

The table lists this clone with a few counts. The chain has TRBV7-2 and TRBJ1-5; D remains unclear. This CDR3 is built from 14 residues. Germline V gives CDR1 SGHTA, CDR2 FQGNSA. Trimming pared 5 bases from V and 2 bases from J, leaving 10 bases between. The CDR3 bases are TGTGCCAGCAGCCCCAGTGGAGGCAATCAGCCCCAGCATTTT. Translation: CASSPSGGNQPQHF.

The genes are TRBV28 and TRBJ2-3; 9 bases align to TRBD2. Germline CDR1 is MDHEN and CDR2 is SYDVKM. The CDR3 extends over 17 amino acids. The junction had 14 bases not matched to a gene; V was cut back by 10 bases and J by 0 bases. The CDR3 region is CATFFSGGPMSTDTQYF. CDR3 DNA: TGTGCCACCTTTTTTAGCGGGGGCCCTATGAGCACAGATACGCAGTATTTT.

The chain is built from TRBV11-2 and TRBJ2-7; D unclear. The length of the CDR3 is 16 residues. Deletions cut 4 bases from V and 0 bases from J, with 16 bases between. Per germline, CDR1 SGHAT and CDR2 FQNNGV. The CDR3 nucleotides are TGTGCCAGCAGCTCCCTGTTGGTTCCGAGCTCCTACGAGCAGTACTTC. Its translation: CASSSLLVPSSYEQYF.

This rearrangement joins TRBV6-5 to TRBJ1-5, with D possibly matching TRBD1 (5 bases). V was shortened by 6 bases and J by 5 bases, with 11 bases between the two germline ends. The CDR3 covers 13 residues. Per germline, CDR1 MNHEY and CDR2 SVGAGI. The CDR3 is CASRSDRDQPQHF. The DNA for the CDR3 is TGTGCCAGCAGATCCGACAGAGATCAGCCCCAGCATTTT.

This chain connects TRBV23-1 to TRBJ1-5, with D unclear. TRBV23-1 is an ORF for which the function is uncertain. Deletions cut 7 bases from V and 11 bases from J, with 21 bases between. The CDR3 is 14 residues long. CDR3 sequence reads: CASIPQSPTQSQHF. CDR3 coding DNA: TGCGCCAGCATTCCCCAGTCCCCGACACAATCCCAGCATTTT.

The rearrangement uses TRBV10-3 and TRBJ2-7; D perhaps matches TRBD1 (6 bases). V was shortened by 6 bases and J by 0 bases, with 15 bases between the two germline ends. This CDR3 contains 15 residues. CDR1 and CDR2 from the germline V gene are ENHRY and SYGVKD. CDR3 loop: CAISRIQDSSYEQYF. CDR3 DNA sequence: TGTGCCATCAGCCGAATACAGGACAGCTCCTACGAGCAGTACTTC.

This clone has a single count. The chain recombines TRBV5-6 with TRBJ1-1; perhaps TRBD1 as D (5 bases). Germline assignment: CDR1 SGHDT and CDR2 YYEEEE. This CDR3 has 14 residues. Trimming removed 2 bases from V and 4 bases from J, with 12 bases in between. The chain's CDR3 is CASSFRVMGTEAFF. The DNA for the CDR3 is TGTGCCAGCAGCTTCAGGGTAATGGGCACTGAAGCTTTCTTT. The full variable domain, completed using reference TRBV5-6 and TRBJ1-1, is DAGVTQSPTHLIKTRGQQVTLRCSPKSGHDTVSWYQQALGQGPQFIFQYYEEEERQRGNFPDRFSGHQFPNYSSELNVNALLLGDSALYLCASSFRVMGTEAFFGQGTRLTVV.

The chain has TRBV10-3 and TRBJ2-2, with D tentatively TRBD2 (6 bases). With 6 bases removed from V and 0 bases from J, the gap between germline ends came to 11 bases. Germline V gene sequence: CDR1 ENHRY, CDR2 SYGVKD. The CDR3 has 15 amino acids. This CDR3 is CAIRAGFANTGELFF. The CDR3 region has the DNA TGTGCCATCAGAGCGGGCTTTGCGAACACCGGGGAGCTGTTTTTT.